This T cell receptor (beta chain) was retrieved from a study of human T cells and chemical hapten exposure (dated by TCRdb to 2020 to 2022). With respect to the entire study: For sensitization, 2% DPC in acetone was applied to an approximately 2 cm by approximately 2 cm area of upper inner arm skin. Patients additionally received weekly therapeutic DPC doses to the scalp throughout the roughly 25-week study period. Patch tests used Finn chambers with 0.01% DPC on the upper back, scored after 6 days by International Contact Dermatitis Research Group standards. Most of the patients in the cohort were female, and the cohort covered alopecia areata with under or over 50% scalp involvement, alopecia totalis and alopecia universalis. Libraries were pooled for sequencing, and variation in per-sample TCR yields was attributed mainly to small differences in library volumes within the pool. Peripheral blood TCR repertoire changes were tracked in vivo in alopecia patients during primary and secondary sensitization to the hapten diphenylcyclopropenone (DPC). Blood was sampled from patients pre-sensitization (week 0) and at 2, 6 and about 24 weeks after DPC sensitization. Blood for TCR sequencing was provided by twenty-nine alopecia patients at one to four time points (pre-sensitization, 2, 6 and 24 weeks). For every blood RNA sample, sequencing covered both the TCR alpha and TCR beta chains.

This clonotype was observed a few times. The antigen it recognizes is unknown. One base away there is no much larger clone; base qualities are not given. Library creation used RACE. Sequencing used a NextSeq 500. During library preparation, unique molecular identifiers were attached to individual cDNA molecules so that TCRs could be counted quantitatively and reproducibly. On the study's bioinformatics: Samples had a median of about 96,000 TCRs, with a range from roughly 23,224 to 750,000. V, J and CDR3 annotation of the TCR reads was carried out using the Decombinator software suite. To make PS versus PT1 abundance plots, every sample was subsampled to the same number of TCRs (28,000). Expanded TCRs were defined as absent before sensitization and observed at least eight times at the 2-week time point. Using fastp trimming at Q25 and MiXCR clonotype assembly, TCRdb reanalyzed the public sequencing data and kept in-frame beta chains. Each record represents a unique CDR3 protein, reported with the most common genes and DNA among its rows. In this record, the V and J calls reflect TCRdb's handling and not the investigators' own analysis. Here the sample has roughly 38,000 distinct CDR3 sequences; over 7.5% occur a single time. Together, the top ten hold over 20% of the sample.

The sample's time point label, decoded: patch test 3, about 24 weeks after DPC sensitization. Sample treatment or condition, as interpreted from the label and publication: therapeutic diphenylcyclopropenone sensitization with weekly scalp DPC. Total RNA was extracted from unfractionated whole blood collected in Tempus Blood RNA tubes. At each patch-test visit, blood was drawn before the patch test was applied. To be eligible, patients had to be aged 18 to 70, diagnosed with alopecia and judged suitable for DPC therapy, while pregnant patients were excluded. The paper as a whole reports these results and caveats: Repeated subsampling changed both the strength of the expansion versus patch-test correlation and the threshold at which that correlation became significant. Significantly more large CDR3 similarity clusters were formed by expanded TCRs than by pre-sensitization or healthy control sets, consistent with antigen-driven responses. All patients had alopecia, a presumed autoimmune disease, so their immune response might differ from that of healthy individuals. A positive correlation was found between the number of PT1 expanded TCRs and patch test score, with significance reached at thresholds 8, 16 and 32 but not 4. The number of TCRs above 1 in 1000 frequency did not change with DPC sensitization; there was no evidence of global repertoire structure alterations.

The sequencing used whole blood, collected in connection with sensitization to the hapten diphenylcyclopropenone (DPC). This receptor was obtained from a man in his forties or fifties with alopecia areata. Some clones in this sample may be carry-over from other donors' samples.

The DNA sequence reads TGTGCCAGCAGTGAATCGACTAGAGGGGCCAACGTCCTGACTTTC. Its coded protein is CASSESTRGANVLTF. The rearranged segments are TRBV2 and TRBJ2-6; a weak D assignment points to TRBD2 (6 bases agree). V is clipped by 2 bases and J by 4 bases, and the sequence between their germline boundaries is 9 bases long. Its CDR3 holds 15 amino acids, cysteine through phenylalanine. Kept here is only the CDR3 DNA, which spans 45 bases and is read in frame from base 1. Via the germline V gene, CDR1 is SNHLY and CDR2 FYNNEI.